The present T cell receptor beta chain was sequenced within a study of PD-L1 blockade in urothelial cancer. Notes on the study in general: When pretreatment blood TCR clonality was below the median, it predicted better survival.

The CDR3 length is 17 residues. With 1 base removed from V and 9 bases from J, the gap between germline ends came to 19 bases. Germline CDR1 and CDR2: SGHTA and FQGNSA. This clone showed up just once. Its antigen is still unknown. Time point specified: pretreatment peripheral blood. Sample contribution per patient ranged from 1 to 8, covering pretreatment and on-treatment. Only in-frame clones appear in the TCRdb table, and some are missing; sequencing was by immunoSEQ multiplex PCR. The repertoire holds 95,000 or so clones, roughly 84% seen once, with approximately 2% in the top ten. The clonotype was recovered from a man in his 60s with urothelial cancer. Sequenced material: PBMCs, taken around atezolizumab (anti-PD-L1) treatment. The genes are TRBV7-2 and TRBJ1-6; perhaps TRBD1 as D (5 bases). For the CDR3, the DNA is TGTGCCAGCAGCTTAGTAGGCGGGGGAACGAATGGTTCACCCCTCCACTTT. Its translation: CASSLVGGGTNGSPLHF.